This T cell receptor beta chain was profiled in a study of cytomegalovirus exposure and HLA in healthy donors. Background on the study: As an earlier analysis found, about 200 million T cells yielded about 100 million unique TCR beta sequences.

Concerning this clone itself: The antigen remains unidentified.

Germline CDR1 MNHEY, CDR2 SMNVEV (reference sequence). With 8 bases removed from V and 4 bases from J, the gap between germline ends came to 14 bases. The CDR3 has 13 amino acids. It was with 60 Vbeta and 13 Jbeta primers that the PCR ran. The table came from immunoSEQ multiplex PCR; TCRdb's copy has only in-frame clones and leaves some out. The data hold 55,000 to 65,000 clones, with approximately 80% observed a single time. Nominal health characterized the donors when sampled, though unrecorded immune exposures were likely. General observations from the study: Previously analyzed data showed that most TCR beta V segments were productive at a frequency of about 87% or about 30%. The authors confirmed in vitro that a few CMV-associated chains were specific for CMV antigens.

The sequencing sample was made of PBMCs. The receptor was derived from a woman in her thirties or forties in good health and CMV-seropositive. This chain uses TRBV27 with TRBJ1-1; weak D call: TRBD1 (5 bases). The CDR3 reads CASRRGGGTEAFF. For the CDR3, the DNA is TGTGCCAGCCGCCGTGGGGGGGGCACTGAAGCTTTCTTT.